The clone carrying this T cell receptor beta chain was counted only a few times. Its antigen is not known. The CDR3 covers 14 residues. V was trimmed by 0 bases and J by 7 bases, leaving 9 bases between them. Germline CDR1 reads LGHDT; CDR2 reads YNNKEL (reference sequence). The source of the sample is a study of regulatory T cells in long-lasting Graves disease. The time point is: persistent/refractory GD, antithyroid drugs over 5 years with positive TRAb. PBMCs were the source of the RNA used for TCR sequencing. The study's findings and limits: Whereas new patients shared 950 to 1,000 public clonotypes, persistent patients shared more, at under 3,500.

In building TCR beta libraries, iRepertoire HTBI primers were used together with Arm-PCR of CDR3 regions. TCRdb re-analysed the multiplex PCR reads in MiXCR, keeping a single row per CDR3 protein. The top ten clones hold 7.1% of a sample with around 450,000 distinct CDR3 sequences, under 25% of them seen once. The chain joins TRBV3-1 to TRBJ1-4; D unclear. The source of this sequence is a female donor with Graves disease. The material sequenced was peripheral blood mononuclear cells (PBMCs), taken when the disease was refractory, from a patient treated with antithyroid drugs. The CDR3, as DNA: TGTGCCAGCAGCCAAGATCTTAGAGCTGAAAAACTGTTTTTT. It specifies CASSQDLRAEKLFF.